The T cell receptor beta chain under discussion was sequenced for a study of T-cell memory formation after mild COVID-19. General study results and limits: The study detected some responding clones in pre-infection memory, suggesting cross-reactive memory joined. Nothing confirmed that second-wave clones peaking on day 37 were specific for SARS-CoV-2. Shrinking CD4+ clones resided mostly in CM and EM, and CD8+ ones in EMRA. Clones contracting day 15 to 85 were balanced CD4/CD8; later expanders leaned CD4+.

The sample holds a few counts of this clonotype. As yet, its antigen is unknown. MiXCR, applied by TCRdb to the 5' RACE reads, yields one record per CDR3 protein. The table includes 350,000 to 500,000 distinct CDR3 sequences, more than 15% detected once. The germline V gene has CDR1 SQVTM and CDR2 ANQGSEA. The V end was cut by 0 bases, the J end by 4 bases, with 6 bases between. The CDR3 sequence is 13 residues long. The receptor comes from a man aged 18 to 29 who had mild COVID-19 (a few samples of this study predate the infection). Cell type and time point are not known. Sequencing was done on a sample of PBMCs or a T cell subset sorted from them (not recorded which). The chain carries TRBV29-1 and TRBJ1-4; D call uncertain. The CDR3 bases are TGCAGCGTTGAAGACAGCCTTAATGAAAAACTGTTTTTT. Translation: CSVEDSLNEKLFF.